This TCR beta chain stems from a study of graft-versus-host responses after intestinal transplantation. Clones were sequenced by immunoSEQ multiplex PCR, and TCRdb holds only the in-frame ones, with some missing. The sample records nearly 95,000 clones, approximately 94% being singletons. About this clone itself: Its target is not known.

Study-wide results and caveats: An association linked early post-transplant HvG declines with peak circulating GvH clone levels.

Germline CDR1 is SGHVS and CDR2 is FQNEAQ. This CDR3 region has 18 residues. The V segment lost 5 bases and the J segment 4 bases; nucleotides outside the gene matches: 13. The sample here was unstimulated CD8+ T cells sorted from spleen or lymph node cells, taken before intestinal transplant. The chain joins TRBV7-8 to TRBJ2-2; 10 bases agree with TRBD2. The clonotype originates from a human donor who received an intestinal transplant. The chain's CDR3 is CASSLDPPGLATTGELFF. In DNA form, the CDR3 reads TGTGCCAGCAGCCTAGACCCACCGGGACTAGCGACCACCGGGGAGCTGTTTTTT.